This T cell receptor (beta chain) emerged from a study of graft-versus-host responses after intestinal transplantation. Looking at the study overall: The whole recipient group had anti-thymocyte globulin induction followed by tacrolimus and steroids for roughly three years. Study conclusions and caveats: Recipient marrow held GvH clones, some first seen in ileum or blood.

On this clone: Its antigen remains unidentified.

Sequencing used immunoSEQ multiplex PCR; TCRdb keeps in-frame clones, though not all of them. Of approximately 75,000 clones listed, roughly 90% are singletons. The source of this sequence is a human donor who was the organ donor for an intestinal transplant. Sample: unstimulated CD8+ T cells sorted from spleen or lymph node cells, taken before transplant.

CDR3 bases: TGTGCCAGCAGCTTATCTATCGGGGGGAACACTGAAGCTTTCTTT. It specifies CASSLSIGGNTEAFF. V is TRBV7-3 and J is TRBJ1-1; TRBD1 is a possible D gene (5 bases). The CDR3 has 15 residues. Germline CDR1 reads SGHTA; CDR2 reads FQGTGA. The V gene lost 2 bases and the J gene lost 1 base, with 11 bases spanning the gap.